Below are 9 T cell receptor beta chains sequenced from a single sample in a study of cytomegalovirus exposure and HLA in healthy donors. PCR was performed using 60 Vbeta and 13 Jbeta primers. Measured with immunoSEQ multiplex PCR; TCRdb has only the in-frame clones, and not every one. The sample shows more than 65,000 clones, over 60% of them seen only once. Material: PBMCs. The receptors come from a female donor in good health and CMV-seronegative.

The chain employs TRBV28 and TRBJ1-1; 9 positions agree with TRBD1. The CDR3 covers 14 residues. Trimming cost V 5 bases and J 4 bases; bases outside gene matches: 5. Looked up from germline, CDR1 is MDHEN and CDR2 is SYDVKM. The CDR3 DNA follows: TGTGCCAGCAGTCCCCCGGACAGGGGCACTGAAGCTTTCTTT. This encodes CASSPPDRGTEAFF.

The gene calls are TRBV6-5 and TRBJ2-5, with TRBD2 identical over 8 bases. Germline CDR1 and CDR2: MNHEY and SVGAGI. Unmatched junction bases numbered 2, after V lost 4 bases and J lost 1 base. This CDR3 is built from 14 residues. CDR3 sequence (DNA): TGTGCCAGCAGTTGGGCGGGGGGCCAAGAGACCCAGTACTTC. Its translation is CASSWAGGQETQYF.

The V gene is TRBV29-1, the J gene TRBJ2-1, with TRBD2 identical over 8 bases. Losses at the gene ends were 8 bases for V and 3 bases for J; bases not matched to a gene: 12. Germline CDR1 is SQVTM and CDR2 is ANQGSEA. The CDR3 contains 15 residues. This chain's CDR3 is CSSTSDAANYNEQFF. In DNA, the CDR3 is TGCAGCTCGACTAGCGACGCGGCGAACTACAATGAGCAGTTCTTC.

This chain uses TRBV7-2 with TRBJ2-1; a possible D gene is TRBD2 (6 bases). The CDR3 sequence is 17 residues long. Germline V gene data show CDR1 as SGHTA and CDR2 as FQGNSA. The V and J ends lost 1 base and 2 bases respectively, with 15 bases between them. The CDR3 DNA reads TGTGCCAGCAGCTTAGGGTTTGGGTCGGGGGCCTACAATGAGCAGTTCTTC. Protein: CASSLGFGSGAYNEQFF.

V usage is TRBV30 and J usage is TRBJ2-2, with 11 nucleotides matching TRBD2. The CDR3 consists of 17 residues. V was pared by 0 bases and J by 0 bases, with 3 bases of the junction left unmatched. The V gene's germline CDR1 is GTSNPN and CDR2 SVGIG (reference sequence). This chain's CDR3 is CAWSVGSGGANTGELFF. The CDR3 DNA reads as TGTGCCTGGAGTGTAGGTAGCGGGGGGGCGAACACCGGGGAGCTGTTTTTT.

The chain is built from TRBV20-1 and TRBJ1-3; D gene uncertain. There are 11 residues in the CDR3. The V gene's germline CDR1 is DFQATT and CDR2 SNEGSKA (reference sequence). V gave up 4 bases and J gave up 6 bases, with 7 bases separating them. The CDR3 reads CSATTSNTIYF. For the CDR3, the DNA is TGCAGTGCTACAACTTCAAACACCATATATTTT.

This chain uses TRBV5-1 with TRBJ2-7; TRBD1 agrees at 9 bases. This CDR3 comprises 13 residues. J gave up 4 bases and V 3 bases, and 2 bases lay outside the gene matches. Germline-derived CDR1 and CDR2 are SGHRS and YFSETQ. In DNA form, the CDR3 reads TGCGCCAGCAGCTGGGACAGGGCTTACGAGCAGTACTTC. Encoded protein: CASSWDRAYEQYF.

The J gene is TRBJ1-1, the V gene TRBV10-1; D is perhaps TRBD1 (6 bases). This CDR3 contains 15 residues. V lost 6 bases, J lost 0 bases, and 14 bases lay in between. The germline V gene has CDR1 WNHNN and CDR2 SYGVQD (reference sequence). The DNA of the CDR3 is TGCGCCAGCAGGGTACCGGACAGACTGAACACTGAAGCTTTCTTT. It specifies CASRVPDRLNTEAFF.

The rearrangement uses TRBV6-6 and TRBJ2-5; D is perhaps TRBD2 (6 bases). CDR1 is MNHNY and CDR2 is SVGAGI in the germline V gene (reference sequence). The CDR3 spans 14 residues. V dropped 2 bases and J dropped 4 bases, with 11 bases sitting between them. CDR3 bases: TGTGCCAGCAGTTACCCTGGAGCGGGAGAGACCCAGTACTTC. As protein: CASSYPGAGETQYF.